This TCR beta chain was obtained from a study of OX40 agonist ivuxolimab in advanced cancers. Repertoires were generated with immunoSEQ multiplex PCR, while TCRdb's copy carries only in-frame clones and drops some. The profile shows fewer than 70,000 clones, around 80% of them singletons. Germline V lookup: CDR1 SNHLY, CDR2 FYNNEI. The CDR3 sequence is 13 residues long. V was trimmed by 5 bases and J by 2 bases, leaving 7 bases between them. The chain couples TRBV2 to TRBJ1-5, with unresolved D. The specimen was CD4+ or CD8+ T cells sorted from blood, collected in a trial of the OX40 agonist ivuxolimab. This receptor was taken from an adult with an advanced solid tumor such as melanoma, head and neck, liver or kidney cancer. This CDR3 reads CASSPGRNQPQHF. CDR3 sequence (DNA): TGTGCCAGCAGTCCAGGTCGCAATCAGCCCCAGCATTTT.